This T cell receptor (beta chain) emerged from a study of blood T cell repertoires in COVID-19. The germline CDR1 and CDR2 sequences are GTSNPN and SVGIG (reference sequence). The V segment lost 4 bases and the J segment 3 bases; nucleotides outside the gene matches: 4. This CDR3 is built from 13 residues. TCRdb keeps only in-frame clones here, not all; method: immunoSEQ multiplex PCR. The repertoire holds 310,000 or so clones, approximately 88% seen once, with about 3.9% in the top ten. This receptor was identified in a woman in her fifties or sixties with active or convalescent COVID-19. Sequencing used peripheral blood. The V call is TRBV30, the J call TRBJ2-7; TRBD1 matches at 9 bases. The CDR3 here is CAWTGTGSYEQYF. CDR3 sequence (DNA): TGTGCCTGGACGGGGACAGGGAGCTACGAGCAGTACTTC. The full variable domain, its missing parts supplied by reference TRBV30 and TRBJ2-7, is SQTIHQWPATLVQPVGSPLSLECTVEGTSNPNLYWYRQAAGRGLQLLFYSVGIGQISSEVPQNLSASRPQDRQFILSSKKLLLSDSGFYLCAWTGTGSYEQYFGPGTRLTVT.